The T cell receptor beta chain described here comes from a study of blood T cell repertoires in COVID-19. Study in general: Donors in the United States, Italy and Spain gave samples during acute or convalescent COVID-19. From T cells, B-cell-depleted T cells, or PBMCs came the material, which was cDNA or gDNA.

In the study's own analysis: Amplification with reference gene primers provided the estimates of nucleated cell counts. Assay used: immunoSEQ multiplex PCR; TCRdb lists only in-frame clones, some missing. That table supplies the V and J calls and clone size; D and trimming were determined from the DNA. The table includes under 200,000 clones, around 83% detected once. Germline CDR1 reads SGHAT; CDR2 reads FQNNGV. With 5 bases removed from V and 6 bases from J, the gap between germline ends came to 17 bases. This CDR3 region has 16 residues. The specimen was peripheral blood. The chain joins TRBV11-2 to TRBJ1-6, with D possibly matching TRBD1 (6 bases). The receptor's source is a woman aged 40 to 50 with acute or convalescent COVID-19. CDR3 sequence: CASSERIARGNSPLHF. CDR3 DNA: TGTGCCAGCAGCGAGCGTATAGCCAGGGGTAATTCACCCCTCCACTTT.